The 14 T cell receptor beta chains listed next were all sequenced from one sample in a study of T-cell reconstitution after alpha-beta-depleted transplantation in children. Study-level findings and limits: Newly produced T cells mostly accounted for T-cell counts and diversity one year post-transplant.

These TCRs' antigens remain unknown. The authors prepared the TCRbeta library with unique molecular identifiers. MiXCR, run by TCRdb on the PCR reads, gives a single entry per CDR3 protein. The data contain about 300,000 distinct CDR3 sequences, roughly 8.2% of them singletons. Sequenced here: peripheral blood, sampled 360 days after TCRalphabeta/CD19-depleted stem cell transplant. The source of these receptors is a female patient under 10 years old who had a stem cell transplant for Fanconi anemia, so the T cells may come from the graft donor.

At least ten counts were recorded for this clonotype. The chain combines TRBV5-1 with TRBJ1-2; tentative D call: TRBD1 (5 bases). The V and J ends lost 6 bases and 3 bases respectively, with 15 bases between them. CDR3 length equals 14 residues. Germline loops: CDR1 SGHRS, CDR2 YFSETQ. This CDR3 is CASTTGVPDYGYTF. CDR3 DNA sequence: TGCGCCAGCACTACAGGAGTTCCAGACTATGGCTACACCTTC.

This clonotype occurred many times. The chain links TRBV29-1 to TRBJ1-2; no reliable D call. Germline V gene lookup returns CDR1 SQVTM and CDR2 ANQGSEA. The germline V and J ends were trimmed by 1 base and 8 bases, with 17 bases remaining between them. The CDR3 is made up of 14 amino acids. The chain's CDR3 is CSVEVDGPLWGYTF. The CDR3 DNA sequence: TGCAGCGTTGAAGTCGATGGACCGCTTTGGGGCTACACCTTC. The full variable domain, in which reference TRBV29-1 and TRBJ1-2 provide the parts outside the CDR3, is SAVISQKPSRDICQRGTSLTIQCQVDSQVTMMFWYRQQPGQSLTLIATANQGSEATYESGFVIDKFPISRPNLTFSTLTVSNMSPEDSSIYLCSVEVDGPLWGYTFGSGTRLTVV.

This clonotype came up many times. The chain is built from TRBV11-2 and TRBJ2-5; D unresolved. Germline V gene lookup returns CDR1 SGHAT and CDR2 FQNNGV. Trimming stripped 3 bases from V and 4 bases from J, with 15 bases between. The CDR3 loop spans 15 amino acids. In DNA form, the CDR3 reads TGTGCCAGCAGCTTTGAGGCCCACAGAGGAGAGACCCAGTACTTC. It specifies CASSFEAHRGETQYF.

This clonotype was picked up a small number of times. This chain connects TRBV7-3 to TRBJ1-1; TRBD1 agrees at 7 bases. Germline assignment: CDR1 SGHTA and CDR2 FQGTGA. Trimming at V came to 5 bases and at J to 6 bases, leaving 9 bases not matched to a gene. This CDR3 is 14 amino acids long. CDR3 coding DNA: TGTGCCAGCAGCAAAGACAGGGCGGGCCCTGAAGCTTTCTTT. This encodes CASSKDRAGPEAFF.

This clonotype was observed many times. The chain has TRBV29-1 and TRBJ2-1; a possible D gene is TRBD2 (5 bases). This CDR3 is built from 13 residues. The V and J ends lost 4 bases and 3 bases respectively, with 10 bases between them. Germline V CDR1 and CDR2: SQVTM, ANQGSEA. CDR3 amino acids: CSVGAEGYNEQFF. The CDR3 coding sequence is TGCAGCGTTGGGGCCGAGGGCTACAATGAGCAGTTCTTC.

Ten or more counts support this clonotype. V and J are TRBV27 and TRBJ2-3, with TRBD1 matching over 8 bases. This CDR3 has 16 amino acids. Trimming cost V 0 bases and J 4 bases; bases outside gene matches: 6. Germline CDR1 and CDR2: MNHEY and SMNVEV (reference sequence). DNA of the CDR3: TGTGCCAGCAGTTTATCAACAGGGGGAGGACCAGATACGCAGTATTTT. Its protein is CASSLSTGGGPDTQYF.

This clonotype has more than one count but fewer than ten. This CDR3 reads CAISGEGSGNTIYF. CDR3 DNA sequence: TGTGCCATCAGTGGTGAGGGATCTGGAAACACCATATATTTT. The chain is built from TRBV10-3 and TRBJ1-3; no clear D. Trimming shortened V by 4 bases and J by 1 base, and 8 bases separated the two germline ends. This CDR3 comprises 14 residues. From germline, CDR1 is ENHRY and CDR2 SYGVKD.

The CDR3 reads CSATQGAANYGYTF. In DNA, the CDR3 is TGCAGTGCTACGCAGGGGGCAGCTAACTATGGCTACACCTTC. The gene calls are TRBV20-1 and TRBJ1-2, with 8 bases aligning to TRBD1. The germline V gene has CDR1 DFQATT and CDR2 SNEGSKA (reference sequence). The CDR3 runs 14 residues. The junction had 4 bases not matched to a gene; V was cut back by 4 bases and J by 0 bases.

This clonotype was counted between two and nine times. The V call is TRBV5-1, the J call TRBJ1-1; the match to TRBD1 covers 9 bases. CDR3 size: 15 residues. With V trimmed by 4 bases and J by 4 bases, 8 bases remained unmatched. Germline loops: CDR1 SGHRS, CDR2 YFSETQ. This CDR3 is CASSRTGTGTTEAFF. As DNA, the CDR3 is TGCGCCAGCAGCAGGACCGGGACAGGGACCACTGAAGCTTTCTTT.

This clonotype was detected only a few times. The chain recombines TRBV28 with TRBJ2-7, with 7 bases lining up with TRBD2. The CDR3 has 14 residues. V shed 7 bases, J shed 2 bases, and the junction held 8 bases outside the gene matches. The V gene's germline CDR1 is MDHEN and CDR2 SYDVKM. The CDR3 nucleotides are TGTGCCAGCACCCTGACTAGCCGAGCCTACGAGCAGTACTTC. This sequence encodes CASTLTSRAYEQYF.

At least ten counts were recorded for this clonotype. This chain joins TRBV5-1 and TRBJ2-5, with D possibly TRBD1 on 5 matching bases. Trimming cost V 0 bases and J 3 bases, with 9 bases left between them. This CDR3 contains 14 residues. Germline CDR1 SGHRS, CDR2 YFSETQ. CDR3 nucleotide sequence: TGCGCCAGCAGCTTGGTGGGCAGGGAAGAGACCCAGTACTTC. Translating gives CASSLVGREETQYF. Complete variable domain (other parts from reference TRBV5-1 and TRBJ2-5): KAGVTQTPRYLIKTRGQQVTLSCSPISGHRSVSWYQQTPGQGLQFLFEYFSETQRNKGNFPGRFSGRQFSNSRSEMNVSTLELGDSALYLCASSLVGREETQYFGPGTRLLVL.

This clonotype was picked up a small number of times. The V call is TRBV7-9, the J call TRBJ2-7; D gene uncertain. V was shortened by 1 base and J by 3 bases, with 7 bases between the two germline ends. The germline CDR1 and CDR2 sequences are SEHNR and FQNEAQ (reference sequence). This CDR3 is built from 13 residues. The CDR3 DNA is TGTGCCAGCAGCTTAGATCTGAACTACGAGCAGTACTTC. It codes for CASSLDLNYEQYF.

V and J are TRBV7-6 and TRBJ1-2; 10 bases map to TRBD1. This CDR3 spans 18 amino acids. V lost 0 bases to trimming and J lost 4 bases; unmatched junction nucleotides: 11. The V gene's germline CDR1 is SGHVS and CDR2 FNYEAQ. CDR3: CASSLAPPGQGLLYGYTF. DNA for the CDR3: TGTGCCAGCAGCTTAGCCCCACCGGGACAGGGGCTACTCTATGGCTACACCTTC.

With regard to this clonotype: As the CDR3 is not closed by the conserved phenylalanine or tryptophan, this likely results from a read error. This chain joins TRBV6-1 and TRBJ1-6, with D uncertain. Trimming stripped 1 base from V and 9 bases from J, with 16 bases between. Germline V gives CDR1 MNHNS, CDR2 SASEGT. The length of the CDR3 is 16 residues. CDR3 coding DNA: TGTGCCAGCAGTGAAGGGGCAGGTACCCCAGGTTCACCCCTCCACCTT. It codes for CASSEGAGTPGSPLHL.